Shown below are 25 T cell receptor beta chains from a single sample sequenced in a study of cytomegalovirus exposure and HLA in healthy donors. Assay: immunoSEQ multiplex PCR; the TCRdb copy retains only in-frame clones and omits some. The table shows about 200,000 clones, with 65% to 90% occurring only once. Sample: PBMCs. The receptors derive from a woman aged 30 to 39 in good health and CMV-seropositive.

The rearrangement links TRBV6-4 to TRBJ1-2; no definite D call. The germline V and J ends were trimmed by 8 bases and 8 bases, with 21 bases remaining between them. This CDR3 region has 14 residues. In germline, CDR1 is MRHNA, CDR2 SNTAGT. This CDR3 reads CASRGDDNRLGYTF. CDR3 in DNA: TGTGCCAGCCGCGGAGACGACAACCGACTAGGCTACACCTTC.

V usage is TRBV19 and J usage is TRBJ1-1; 8 nucleotides match TRBD1. CDR3 size: 15 residues. Germline V gives CDR1 LNHDA, CDR2 SQIVND (reference sequence). V shed 3 bases and J 1 base; nucleotides not matched to a gene: 4. The CDR3 region is CASSILGQANTEAFF. The CDR3 DNA reads TGTGCCAGTAGTATCTTGGGACAGGCGAACACTGAAGCTTTCTTT.

J is TRBJ2-5 and V is TRBV28; D is undetermined. In germline, CDR1 is MDHEN, CDR2 SYDVKM. The CDR3 has 14 residues. With 6 bases removed from V and 5 bases from J, the gap between germline ends came to 16 bases. CDR3 protein: CASSPQLTGETQYF. CDR3 DNA sequence: TGTGCCAGCAGCCCCCAACTCACCGGGGAGACCCAGTACTTC.

The chain uses TRBV6-5 and TRBJ2-2; D call uncertain. This CDR3 is 14 amino acids long. Germline assignment: CDR1 MNHEY and CDR2 SVGAGI. The V gene lost 2 bases and the J gene lost 3 bases, with 7 bases spanning the gap. Here the CDR3 reads CASSYVPDTGELFF. CDR3 bases: TGTGCCAGCAGTTACGTACCGGACACCGGGGAGCTGTTTTTT.

This chain connects TRBV28 to TRBJ1-1, with 7 bases matching TRBD1. The germline CDR1 and CDR2 sequences are MDHEN and SYDVKM. J lost 1 base, V lost 6 bases, and 5 bases had no gene match. The CDR3 extends over 14 amino acids. The CDR3 protein is CASRTTGENTEAFF. The CDR3 DNA follows: TGTGCCAGCAGGACAACAGGGGAGAACACTGAAGCTTTCTTT.

V usage is TRBV27 and J usage is TRBJ2-3, with a possible D match to TRBD2 (5 bases). There are 16 residues in the CDR3. Deletions cut 1 base from V and 4 bases from J, with 15 bases between. Germline lookup yields CDR1 MNHEY and CDR2 SMNVEV (reference sequence). The CDR3 is CASSLYGVIGADTQYF. The CDR3 DNA follows: TGTGCCAGCAGTTTATACGGGGTAATAGGCGCAGATACGCAGTATTTT.

The V call is TRBV29-1, the J call TRBJ2-5; maybe TRBD2 (6 bases). The V gene's germline CDR1 is SQVTM and CDR2 ANQGSEA. This CDR3 comprises 11 residues. The V end lost 7 bases, the J end lost 4 bases, and 10 bases lay between the germline ends. CDR3 in DNA: TGCAGCGGCCGCGGGGTAGAGACCCAGTACTTC. It translates to CSGRGVETQYF.

This chain connects TRBV2 to TRBJ1-1; D not certain. The CDR3 runs to 14 residues. V lost 7 bases and J 3 bases, leaving 15 bases between the germline ends. Germline V CDR1 and CDR2: SNHLY, FYNNEI. The CDR3 loop is CASTPELIYTEAFF. CDR3 coding DNA: TGTGCCAGCACCCCCGAGCTTATATACACTGAAGCTTTCTTT.

Points on this clone: Its ends do not fully match the called genes, so a read error is possible. The chain is built from TRBV7-7 and TRBJ2-7; a weak D match, TRBD2 (5 bases). Germline V gives CDR1 SSHAT, CDR2 FNYEAQ (reference sequence). The length of the CDR3 is 14 residues. The CDR3 nucleotides read TGTGCTAGCAGCCCGGGGATAATCTCCTACGAGCAGTACTTC. Amino acids: CASSPGIISYEQYF.

This clone was counted between two and nine times. The V gene is TRBV9, the J gene TRBJ1-2; no firm D call. Trimming removed 0 bases from V and 5 bases from J, with 8 bases in between. Germline CDR1 SGDLS, CDR2 YYNGEE. This CDR3 has 13 amino acids. CDR3: CASSVVISYGYTF. In nucleotides, the CDR3 is TGTGCCAGCAGCGTAGTAATATCTTATGGCTACACCTTC.

The V call is TRBV11-1, the J call TRBJ1-1; 9 bases fit TRBD1. The CDR3 is made up of 18 amino acids. In germline, CDR1 is SGHAT, CDR2 FQDESV (reference sequence). The junction had 10 bases not matched to a gene; V was cut back by 1 base and J by 1 base. Here the CDR3 DNA reads TGTGCCAGCAGCTTAGATGGTTGGGACAGGGAGTGGAACACTGAAGCTTTCTTT. It translates to CASSLDGWDREWNTEAFF.

The chain couples TRBV10-3 to TRBJ1-2, with no clear D. Trimming left V 8 bases short and J 4 bases short, with 14 bases between. Germline loops: CDR1 ENHRY, CDR2 SYGVKD. The CDR3 loop spans 13 amino acids. The CDR3 DNA reads as TGTGCCATCGGATCCGACGGCGGCTATGGCTACACCTTC. The encoded protein is CAIGSDGGYGYTF.

The chain uses TRBV27 and TRBJ2-1; 7 nucleotides match TRBD1. Germline V gives CDR1 MNHEY, CDR2 SMNVEV (reference sequence). V shed 5 bases, J shed 0 bases, and the junction held 1 base outside the gene matches. The CDR3 has 14 amino acids. Here the CDR3 DNA reads TGTGCCAGCAGTGACAGGGACTCCTACAATGAGCAGTTCTTC. Amino acids: CASSDRDSYNEQFF.

The count of this clone is one. The rearrangement links TRBV5-1 to TRBJ2-7; 9 positions agree with TRBD2. Looked up from germline, CDR1 is SGHRS and CDR2 is YFSETQ. The CDR3 totals 16 residues. The V gene end was trimmed by 0 bases and the J gene end by 7 bases; junction bases not matched to a gene: 11. The CDR3: CASSLARVAGVGEQYF. The CDR3 region has the DNA TGCGCCAGCAGCTTGGCCAGAGTAGCGGGAGTGGGGGAGCAGTACTTC.

The CDR3 region is CASSLSGTRGLNEKLFF. The DNA of the CDR3 is TGCGCCAGCAGCTTGTCGGGGACGCGGGGCCTAAATGAAAAACTGTTTTTT. The rearrangement joins TRBV5-1 to TRBJ1-4; D perhaps matches TRBD1 (5 bases). The CDR3 is made up of 17 amino acids. The germline gives CDR1 SGHRS, CDR2 YFSETQ. The ends were cut back, 1 base at V and 5 bases at J, with 18 bases in the middle. Variable domain in full (rest from reference TRBV5-1 and TRBJ1-4): KAGVTQTPRYLIKTRGQQVTLSCSPISGHRSVSWYQQTPGQGLQFLFEYFSETQRNKGNFPGRFSGRQFSNSRSEMNVSTLELGDSALYLCASSLSGTRGLNEKLFFGSGTQLSVL.

V usage is TRBV2 and J usage is TRBJ2-5; unclear D gene. The V gene's germline CDR1 is SNHLY and CDR2 FYNNEI. The ends were cut back, 4 bases at V and 6 bases at J, with 6 bases in the middle. This CDR3 has 11 amino acids. CDR3 amino acids: CASSVQKTQYF. CDR3 coding DNA: TGTGCCAGCAGTGTACAAAAGACCCAGTACTTC.

The V call is TRBV5-1, the J call TRBJ1-2, with 7 bases matching TRBD1. The CDR3 runs 17 residues. J gave up 0 bases and V 5 bases, and 13 bases lay outside the gene matches. Germline V gene data show CDR1 as SGHRS and CDR2 as YFSETQ. CDR3 loop: CASRGPGQQTANYGYTF. Here the CDR3 DNA reads TGCGCCAGCAGGGGGCCGGGACAGCAAACCGCTAACTATGGCTACACCTTC.

The chain carries TRBV9 and TRBJ2-3; TRBD2 agrees at 7 bases. The V gene's germline CDR1 is SGDLS and CDR2 YYNGEE. Trimming removed 4 bases from V and 3 bases from J; junction bases left unmatched: 5. This CDR3 is 14 amino acids long. This CDR3 is CASSTSSGTDTQYF. CDR3 coding DNA: TGTGCCAGCAGCACGTCTAGCGGAACAGATACGCAGTATTTT.

J is TRBJ1-2 and V is TRBV11-2; TRBD1 matches at 10 bases. In germline, CDR1 is SGHAT, CDR2 FQNNGV. V lost 4 bases and J lost 5; bases outside the gene matches: 4. The CDR3 spans 14 residues. This chain's CDR3 is CASSWDRGVYGYTF. CDR3 bases: TGTGCCAGCAGCTGGGACAGGGGAGTATATGGCTACACCTTC. The whole variable domain, remainder taken from reference TRBV11-2 and TRBJ1-2, is EAGVAQSPRYKIIEKRQSVAFWCNPISGHATLYWYQQILGQGPKLLIQFQNNGVVDDSQLPKDRFSAERLKGVDSTLKIQPAKLEDSAVYLCASSWDRGVYGYTFGSGTRLTVV.

V gene TRBV5-1 combines with J gene TRBJ2-2; no definite D call. Per the germline V gene, CDR1 is SGHRS and CDR2 is YFSETQ. This CDR3 is built from 14 residues. V lost 2 bases to trimming and J lost 7 bases, with 12 bases between them. CDR3 in amino acids: CASSFTGSLGELFF. The CDR3 region has the DNA TGCGCCAGCAGCTTCACCGGGTCGCTCGGGGAGCTGTTTTTT. Based on the CDR3 plus reference TRBV5-1 and TRBJ2-2, the full variable domain is KAGVTQTPRYLIKTRGQQVTLSCSPISGHRSVSWYQQTPGQGLQFLFEYFSETQRNKGNFPGRFSGRQFSNSRSEMNVSTLELGDSALYLCASSFTGSLGELFFGEGSRLTVL.

The rearrangement links TRBV5-1 to TRBJ2-3, with D maybe TRBD1 (6 bases). This CDR3 is 16 amino acids long. The V and J ends lost 4 bases and 0 bases respectively, with 15 bases between them. CDR1 is SGHRS, CDR2 YFSETQ, per germline. In nucleotides, the CDR3 is TGCGCCAGCAGCCTGGAGGACAGACCTAGCACAGATACGCAGTATTTT. This encodes CASSLEDRPSTDTQYF. The full variable domain, in which reference TRBV5-1 and TRBJ2-3 provide the parts outside the CDR3, is KAGVTQTPRYLIKTRGQQVTLSCSPISGHRSVSWYQQTPGQGLQFLFEYFSETQRNKGNFPGRFSGRQFSNSRSEMNVSTLELGDSALYLCASSLEDRPSTDTQYFGPGTRLTVL.

V usage is TRBV27 and J usage is TRBJ2-2; 8 bases line up with TRBD2. V lost 9 bases, J lost 0 bases, and 3 bases stayed unmatched. Germline lookup yields CDR1 MNHEY and CDR2 SMNVEV (reference sequence). This CDR3 contains 14 residues. As DNA, the CDR3 is TGTGCCAGTACGACTAGCGCGAACACCGGGGAGCTGTTTTTT. Protein product: CASTTSANTGELFF.

To note about this clone: The same CDR3 is also encoded by other DNA sequences in this sample. The chain has TRBV5-1 and TRBJ2-3; 11 nucleotides align to TRBD2. V lost 2 bases, J lost 5 bases, and 4 bases stayed unmatched. In germline, CDR1 is SGHRS, CDR2 YFSETQ. This CDR3 region has 15 residues. CDR3 nucleotide sequence: TGCGCCAGCAGCTTAGCAGGACTAGCGGGAGATACGCAGTATTTT. This sequence encodes CASSLAGLAGDTQYF.

The chain has TRBV6-4 and TRBJ1-5; D unclear. This CDR3 is 13 amino acids long. Trimming stripped 3 bases from V and 4 bases from J, with 7 bases between. CDR1 is MRHNA, CDR2 SNTAGT, per germline. The CDR3 reads CASSDSENQPQHF. Written as DNA, the CDR3 is TGTGCCAGCAGTGATTCGGAGAATCAGCCCCAGCATTTT.

This clone was recorded only once. V and J are TRBV6-1 and TRBJ2-2; tentative D call: TRBD1 (6 bases). The germline V gene encodes CDR1 MNHNS and CDR2 SASEGT. There are 14 residues in the CDR3. Trimming left V 6 bases short and J 3 bases short, with 11 bases between. This CDR3 reads CASRSRGDTGELFF. CDR3 DNA: TGTGCCAGCAGGAGCAGGGGTGACACCGGGGAGCTGTTTTTT.